This T cell receptor beta chain was documented in a study of cytomegalovirus exposure and HLA in healthy donors (TCRdb year 2017). With regard to the full study: According to an earlier analysis of a few hundred of the donors, some 170 million T cells yielded approximately 120 million unique TCR beta sequences and approximately 300 Gb of sequence data. Typing coverage differed by locus: A, B, C, DRB1 and DQB1 were typed in roughly 629-630 donors, DQA1 in 500 to 550, DPA1 in roughly 590, and DPB1 in 472. To study patterns of TCR occurrence, a later analysis re-analyzed previously published TCR beta repertoires from 666 donors and added high-resolution HLA genotyping. A later genetic analysis used genome-wide SNP genotypes for about 65% of the roughly 670 donors, treating that subset as a discovery cohort. In the later analysis, no new phenotypic data were used to find candidate immune exposures; instead, reliance was placed on TCR beta sequences and their occurrence across donors. Class I and class II HLA loci were covered by the typing at four-digit resolution. Because of strong linkage in the cohort, roughly five DR-DQ haplotypes were treated as single units for association and clustering. An earlier analysis of approximately 500 of the donors applied high-throughput TCR beta sequencing to assess whether each TCR beta V gene segment acted as functional or pseudogenic. Using immunosequencing, the study profiled T cell repertoires from 666 subjects and related those repertoires to cytomegalovirus serostatus. Alongside the repertoire data, information on donor age, sex, ethnicity and CMV serostatus was compiled. Besides the first cohort of roughly 660 subjects, a separate validation cohort made up of about 120 different subjects was used. Of the 398 genotyped donors, about 84% fell in the genetic ancestry cluster associated with self-reported Caucasian donors. The study was designed to test whether signatures of past pathogen exposure could be identified by cataloging public T cell receptors. About 280 gigabases of sequencing data and 70 million to 95 million unique TCR sequences made up an early release that covered fewer than 650 HLA-typed donors. All discovery cohort repertoires had been generated using a single sequencing platform. To predict cytomegalovirus infection status, the study combined high-throughput TCR immunosequencing, statistical association of individual TCRs with disease status, and machine learning. Among approximately 370 genotyped donors of the cohort, an average of roughly 230,000 unique TCR beta nucleotide sequences was sequenced per donor, of which about 20% were non-productive.

The cohort comprised 666 healthy bone marrow donors. All cohort members were sampled while nominally healthy, although unrecorded immune exposures were likely present. The donor tested CMV seropositive and was one of the 289 seropositive cohort members. Every donor gave a peripheral blood sample, and the peripheral blood mononuclear cells from that sample were used for TCR beta sequencing. The Qiagen DNeasy Blood Extraction Kit was used to extract genomic DNA from the blood cell samples. On this clone: The antigen it recognizes is unknown. Base qualities are missing; no much larger clone stands one base away.

What the authors observed across the whole study: A cluster of highly shared sequence variants was judged likely to represent a technical artifact of the sequencing pipeline. CMV serostatus was the only immune exposure information available for the cohort. A further reported finding was that TCR beta sequences accurately predicted the HLA-A and HLA-B alleles for most subjects in the first cohort. Seventeen rarely observed V segments, including chromosome 9 orphons, were excluded from the earlier analysis of just under 600 of the donors because counts were too low. When HLA alleles, especially DR and DQ, strongly co-occurred, attributing TCR associations to individual alleles was difficult. Cytomegalovirus status was reported to be diagnosed by the classifier with high specificity and sensitivity in both the original and validation cohorts. Presence/absence analyses assumed roughly uniform sequencing depth across donors, an assumption that may not hold. The 87-base-pair reads could not distinguish some IMGT-functional V segments, including TRBV6-2 and TRBV6-3, so those segments were excluded. A later analysis reported that several top co-occurrence clusters appeared linked to parvovirus B19, influenza, CMV and Epstein-Barr virus. A later analysis found that most CMV-associated TCR beta chains appeared HLA-restricted, with HLA associations seemingly driven largely by CMV exposure. Compared with equally common non-associated chains, HLA-associated TCR beta chains in a later analysis were more clonally expanded and had lower generation probabilities. In a later analysis, about 16,000 TCR beta sequences were associated with specific HLA alleles at a false discovery rate of 0.05. In a later analysis, the rate of TCR association differed among HLA loci, with DRB1 alleles having the most associated TCRs and HLA-C alleles having the fewest. Three of the identified cytomegalovirus-associated TCR beta chains were confirmed in vitro to be specific for cytomegalovirus antigens. In this cohort, only TCR beta chains were sequenced, and detectable features were limited by the absence of alpha or paired-chain data. Most TCR sequences were seen in very few donors, while some public TCRs were found in many individuals. The authors suggested that the approach could potentially be generalized to other disease states and immunological phenotypes. An association between a missense DCLRE1C variant and V-gene and J-gene trimming of TCR beta chains was found in a later genetic analysis and replicated in an independent cohort. The study gave a list of 150 to 200 TCR beta chains associated with cytomegalovirus. Broadly in line with IMGT annotations, most TCR beta V segments showed up in productive rearrangements about 87% or about 30% of the time in an earlier analysis of 587 of the donors. Because some donors lacked HLA typing at each locus, the association tests relied only on the typed subset. Compared with the approximately 670-donor mean, donors in an Asian-associated ancestry cluster had fewer N-insertions in productive TCRs, according to a later genetic analysis. Correlated functional status among segregating V segments might reflect linkage disequilibrium, but an unknown experimental factor could not be ruled out.

The library was generated by the immunoSEQ multiplex PCR assay. For the multiplex PCR, a mixture combining 60 forward primers for TCR Vbeta segments and 13 reverse primers for TCR Jbeta segments was used. A multiplex PCR assay on genomic DNA amplified the CDR3 region of rearranged TCR beta genes. The amplified TCR beta libraries were sequenced on the Illumina HiSeq System as 87-base-pair reads. For the original study's pipeline: A later analysis counted 65 million to 90 million unique TCR beta chains across the 666 repertoires, and some 12 million of these chains were shared by at least two donors. A nearest-neighbor algorithm error-corrected the raw reads and collapsed the reads into unique sequences, merging closely related sequences to remove PCR and sequencing errors. To assign V, D and J gene segments, CDR3 sequences were aligned to IMGT reference sequences. For a sequence to be retained, at least a six-nucleotide match to both a V gene segment and a J gene segment was required. A rearrangement was called productive if the CDR3 had no stop codons and remained in frame with V and J, and every other rearrangement was called non-productive. CDR3 was defined according to IMGT convention as the region running from the second conserved V-encoded cysteine to the conserved J-encoded phenylalanine. Sequences without an unambiguous match to a single V gene segment were excluded from the earlier analysis of several hundred of the donors. An earlier analysis of 450 to 650 of the donors called V segments functional above 56.7% productive rearrangements and segregating when the between-donor standard deviation exceeded 5%. A statistical classification framework was built to diagnose cytomegalovirus status from the catalog of TCR beta chain sequences. In a later analysis, TCR nucleotide sequences were compared against IMGT/GENE-DB human TR gene sequences so that V and J genes could be assigned. The TCRdist pipeline was used in a later analysis to assign CDR3 sequences and most-parsimonious VDJ recombination scenarios. In a later analysis, each TCR beta chain was defined by its CDR3 amino acid sequence together with its V-gene family, and reads without a unique V-gene family were excluded. A later analysis removed 592 highly shared, low-generation-probability nucleotide sequences to deal with suspected cross-contamination and a sequencing artifact. A later analysis calculated a clonal expansion index for each public chain from normalized within-repertoire ranks of inferred template counts. Generation probabilities in a later analysis came from a VDJ recombination model fitted to out-of-frame rearrangements, and those results were checked against IGoR. Hypergeometric tests were used in a later analysis to score TCR-TCR, TCR-HLA and TCR-CMV co-occurrence, with a repertoire-size bias correction applied to the TCR pairs. False discovery rates were estimated in a later analysis by permuting HLA or CMV assignments 20 times. In a later analysis, co-occurring TCRs were grouped with DBSCAN, and TCRdist sequence similarity was added when clustering was performed within HLA-allele-positive subsets. Co-occurrence clustering excluded repertoires with fewer than 30,000 or more than 120,000 public chains, plus five with anomalous nucleotide sharing. TCRdb took over this immuneACCESS table, retaining in-frame rearrangements with V and J assigned. Such tables are incomplete; in checked studies, under half of the missing clones stem from an unresolved V gene, and the remainder is unexplained. Clonal size and the V and J genes are those of that table, whereas D and trimming came from the DNA. The sample yields about 160,000 clones; 80% were counted once. The ten largest clones add up to 9.5% to 10% of the sample.

V ends up 4 bases short and J 5 bases short, with an unmatched junction base count of 7. Counted from cysteine to phenylalanine, this CDR3 has 15 amino acids. Left in the record is the CDR3 DNA by itself, 45 bases read in frame from the first base. The germline V gene (reference sequence) sets CDR1 to SEHNR and CDR2 to FQNEAQ. The chain joins TRBV7-9 to TRBJ2-3, with TRBD2 matching 9 junction bases. The receptor was derived from a man between 18 and 29 years old in good health and CMV-seropositive. The sequenced material came from PBMCs. At the DNA level, the sequence is TGTGCCAGCAGCTACCAACCGACTAGCGGAGATACGCAGTATTTT. Translated, this is CASSYQPTSGDTQYF. Reference TRBV7-9 and TRBJ2-3 proteins supply the regions before and after the CDR3; the full variable domain is: DTGVSQNPRHKITKRGQNVTFRCDPISEHNRLYWYRQTLGQGPEFLTYFQNEAQLEKSRLLSDRFSAERPKGSFSTLEIQRTEQGDSAMYLCASSYQPTSGDTQYFGPGTRLTVL.